The 25 T cell receptor beta chains reported below all come from one sample, sequenced in a study of T cell clonotyping in hematopoietic cell transplantation. Clones were sequenced by immunoSEQ multiplex PCR, and TCRdb holds only the in-frame ones, with some missing. In the table there are roughly 12,000 clones, around 90% of which are singletons. Sequencing was performed on peripheral blood mononuclear cells. Every receptor here comes from a woman in her fifties or sixties in good health. Some clones in this sample may be carry-over from other donors' samples.

This clone was recorded only once. The chain combines TRBV6-5 with TRBJ2-7; no firm D call. CDR1 and CDR2 (germline): MNHEY, SVGAGI. With 7 bases removed from V and 5 bases from J, the gap between germline ends came to 6 bases. This CDR3 is 10 amino acids long. Here the CDR3 DNA reads TGTGCCAGCATGTGTAACGAGCAGTACTTC. It yields the protein CASMCNEQYF.

This clone was seen a single time. This chain joins TRBV7-2 and TRBJ1-2; D is perhaps TRBD1 (6 bases). The length of the CDR3 is 14 residues. The V gene's germline CDR1 is SGHTA and CDR2 FQGNSA. The V and J ends lost 5 bases and 2 bases respectively, with 12 bases between them. The CDR3 nucleotides read TGTGCCAGCAGCGTCAGGGGAGGCAACTATGGCTACACCTTC. Amino acid sequence: CASSVRGGNYGYTF.

This rearrangement joins TRBV30 to TRBJ1-5; D is possibly TRBD1 (5 bases). In germline, CDR1 is GTSNPN, CDR2 SVGIG (reference sequence). CDR3 length equals 13 residues. V was cut by 3 bases and J by 3 bases, with 9 bases left in between. The CDR3 nucleotides are TGTGCCTGGAGCCGGGACCTCAATCAGCCCCAGCATTTT. Protein: CAWSRDLNQPQHF.

The DNA for the CDR3 is TGTGCCAGCAGTTTCGGGCCAAAGCAATATAGCAATCAGCCCCAGCATTTT. Residues: CASSFGPKQYSNQPQHF. The V call is TRBV28, the J call TRBJ1-5; no clear D. The CDR3 covers 17 residues. The germline V gene encodes CDR1 MDHEN and CDR2 SYDVKM. V dropped 3 bases and J dropped 0 bases, with 15 bases sitting between them.

The chain recombines TRBV9 with TRBJ2-7; 9 bases fit TRBD1. The CDR3 consists of 16 residues. The V gene end was trimmed by 2 bases and the J gene end by 3 bases; junction bases not matched to a gene: 9. CDR1 and CDR2 from the germline V gene are SGDLS and YYNGEE. CDR3 DNA: TGTGCCAGCAGCGTTGATACCGGGACAGGGAACTACGAGCAGTACTTC. Amino acids: CASSVDTGTGNYEQYF. Combining the CDR3 with reference TRBV9 and TRBJ2-7 gives the whole variable domain DSGVTQTPKHLITATGQRVTLRCSPRSGDLSVYWYQQSLDQGLQFLIQYYNGEERAKGNILERFSAQQFPDLHSELNLSSLELGDSALYFCASSVDTGTGNYEQYFGPGTRLTVT.

The rearrangement links TRBV2 to TRBJ2-5, with a weak D call TRBD2 (6 bases). CDR1 is SNHLY, CDR2 FYNNEI, per germline. The length of the CDR3 is 15 residues. Trimming took 7 bases from V and 5 from J, leaving 20 bases between them. CDR3 nucleotide sequence: TGTGCCAGCACGGGTTCGCGGGACCGAGGGGAGACCCAGTACTTC. Translating gives CASTGSRDRGETQYF.

CDR3 DNA: TGTGCCATCAGTGTTCGGGACAGGGCTGAGGCCGAGCAGTACTTC. This encodes CAISVRDRAEAEQYF. This chain connects TRBV10-3 to TRBJ2-7; 9 bases agree with TRBD1. CDR1 ENHRY and CDR2 SYGVKD come from the germline V gene. J was trimmed by 6 bases and V by 4 bases; bases with no gene match: 10. The CDR3 length is 15 residues.

The CDR3 is CASSFLNRGGYTF. In nucleotides, the CDR3 is TGTGCCAGCAGTTTCTTGAACAGGGGCGGCTACACCTTC. The chain employs TRBV28 and TRBJ1-2, with 7 bases aligning to TRBD1. V dropped 3 bases and J dropped 8; count of bases not matched to a gene: 6. Germline-derived CDR1 and CDR2 are MDHEN and SYDVKM. This CDR3 contains 13 residues.

This clone was found once. The chain couples TRBV6-5 to TRBJ2-2, with D possibly matching TRBD2 (5 bases). V dropped 7 bases and J dropped 0 bases, with 9 bases sitting between them. This CDR3 is 14 amino acids long. The V gene's germline CDR1 is MNHEY and CDR2 SVGAGI. CDR3 residues: CASTGNPNTGELFF. CDR3 DNA sequence: TGTGCCAGCACGGGGAACCCGAACACCGGGGAGCTGTTTTTT.

The V and J genes are TRBV9 and TRBJ1-2, with D tentatively TRBD1 (5 bases). The CDR3 has 15 amino acids. Germline-derived CDR1 and CDR2 are SGDLS and YYNGEE. Trimming shortened V by 0 bases and J by 8 bases, and 17 bases separated the two germline ends. CDR3 sequence: CASSVGTGEVWGYTF. Written as DNA, the CDR3 is TGTGCCAGCAGCGTAGGAACGGGGGAGGTATGGGGCTACACCTTC.

The chain employs TRBV19 and TRBJ2-3, with a tentative D call TRBD1 (6 bases). The V and J ends lost 5 bases and 2 bases respectively, with 20 bases between them. The CDR3 length is 17 residues. Germline assignment: CDR1 LNHDA and CDR2 SQIVND (reference sequence). CDR3 DNA: TGTGCCAGTAGTCCCGGAGCCGACAGGAGCGTCACAGATACGCAGTATTTT. This sequence encodes CASSPGADRSVTDTQYF.

The rearrangement uses TRBV14 and TRBJ1-2, with unresolved D. The CDR3 length is 14 residues. Trimming removed 1 base at V and 0 bases at J, with 6 bases between. Germline V gene data show CDR1 as SGHDN and CDR2 as FVKESK. The CDR3: CASSQGAANYGYTF. The CDR3, as DNA: TGTGCCAGCAGCCAAGGCGCCGCTAACTATGGCTACACCTTC.

J is TRBJ2-7 and V is TRBV2, with no clear D. The V gene's germline CDR1 is SNHLY and CDR2 FYNNEI. CDR3 length: 11 residues. Trimming pared 8 bases from V and 4 bases from J, leaving 9 bases between. CDR3 loop: CASGFSYEQYF. CDR3 nucleotides: TGTGCCAGCGGATTTAGTTACGAGCAGTACTTC.

This clone was seen a handful of times. J is TRBJ1-2 and V is TRBV19; 7 bases are a match to TRBD1. The CDR3 loop spans 17 amino acids. V lost 3 bases, J lost 4 bases, and 14 bases stayed unmatched. From germline, CDR1 is LNHDA and CDR2 SQIVND (reference sequence). CDR3 protein: CASSIGPVRQGTYGYTF. For the CDR3, the DNA is TGTGCCAGTAGTATTGGACCCGTGCGACAGGGTACCTATGGCTACACCTTC.

V gene TRBV2 combines with J gene TRBJ2-3; D is perhaps TRBD2 (5 bases). Germline loops: CDR1 SNHLY, CDR2 FYNNEI. The CDR3 sequence is 15 residues long. Trimming took off 7 bases at V and 1 base at J, with 15 bases between the two ends. Here the CDR3 DNA reads TGTGCCAGCATACCCGAGGGAATACGCACAGATACGCAGTATTTT. Amino acid sequence: CASIPEGIRTDTQYF. The complete variable domain, with remaining parts taken from reference TRBV2 and TRBJ2-3, reads EPEVTQTPSHQVTQMGQEVILRCVPISNHLYFYWYRQILGQKVEFLVSFYNNEISEKSEIFDDQFSVERPDGSNFTLKIRSTKLEDSAMYFCASIPEGIRTDTQYFGPGTRLTVL.

The chain joins TRBV30 to TRBJ1-4; 8 bases align to TRBD1. Germline loops: CDR1 GTSNPN, CDR2 SVGIG (reference sequence). This CDR3 has 16 residues. Trimming at V came to 3 bases and at J to 2 bases, leaving 8 bases not matched to a gene. In DNA, the CDR3 is TGTGCCTGGAGGACAGGGGCTGCATCGACTAATGAAAAACTGTTTTTT. The encoded protein is CAWRTGAASTNEKLFF.

The chain links TRBV30 to TRBJ1-4, with unresolved D. The V and J ends lost 0 bases and 12 bases respectively, with 17 bases between them. The CDR3 is 14 residues long. CDR1 is GTSNPN, CDR2 SVGIG, per germline (reference sequence). DNA of the CDR3: TGTGCCTGGAGTGTATTCGGGCCGGAGAGGGAACTGTTTTTT. Its translation is CAWSVFGPERELFF.

V usage is TRBV19 and J usage is TRBJ1-1, with 7 bases that match TRBD1. The germline V gene encodes CDR1 LNHDA and CDR2 SQIVND (reference sequence). The CDR3 has 14 amino acids. The V segment lost 6 bases and the J segment 4 bases; nucleotides outside the gene matches: 8. CDR3 loop: CASSWQGVITEAFF. CDR3 DNA: TGTGCCAGTAGCTGGCAGGGGGTTATCACTGAAGCTTTCTTT.

This chain joins TRBV18 and TRBJ1-1; the D gene is possibly TRBD1 (5 bases). With 3 bases removed from V and 0 bases from J, the gap between germline ends came to 11 bases. CDR3 length: 15 amino acids. The V gene's germline CDR1 is KGHSH and CDR2 LQKENI. The CDR3 sequence is CASSPQTVMNTEAFF. CDR3 sequence (DNA): TGTGCCAGCTCACCCCAGACAGTAATGAACACTGAAGCTTTCTTT.

This clone occurred once. V usage is TRBV19 and J usage is TRBJ1-5; 8 bases agree with TRBD1. The germline V gene encodes CDR1 LNHDA and CDR2 SQIVND (reference sequence). This CDR3 is 17 amino acids long. The ends lost 7 bases at V and 1 base at J; junction bases unmatched: 12. In DNA, the CDR3 is TGTGCCAGTACCCCAGGGACAGGATATGGGAGCAATCAGCCCCAGCATTTT. The encoded protein is CASTPGTGYGSNQPQHF.

This rearrangement joins TRBV5-5 to TRBJ1-1; no firm D call. Between the trimmed V and J ends, which lost 1 base and 1 base, there was a span of 8 bases. Germline CDR1 is SGHKS and CDR2 is YYEKEE (reference sequence). This CDR3 has 14 residues. The DNA of the CDR3 is TGTGCCAGCAGCTTGATGGGGTGGAACACTGAAGCTTTCTTT. This translates into CASSLMGWNTEAFF.

This chain joins TRBV19 and TRBJ1-2; 11 bases fit TRBD1. Germline V gene lookup returns CDR1 LNHDA and CDR2 SQIVND (reference sequence). This CDR3 is built from 14 residues. Germline trimming cut 7 bases from V and 5 bases from J; bases unmatched to any gene: 6. CDR3 region: CASNGQGAGYGYTF. DNA for the CDR3: TGTGCCAGTAACGGACAGGGGGCAGGATATGGCTACACCTTC.

The chain couples TRBV27 to TRBJ1-4; D is perhaps TRBD1 (5 bases). The CDR3 length is 18 residues. Germline-derived CDR1 and CDR2 are MNHEY and SMNVEV (reference sequence). V was trimmed by 0 bases and J by 6 bases, leaving 20 bases between them. The CDR3 nucleotides read TGTGCCAGCAGTTTATCGAGGGTTTGGGCAGGGAAATATGAAAAACTGTTTTTT. This codes for CASSLSRVWAGKYEKLFF.

This chain uses TRBV11-2 with TRBJ2-2, with no clear D. The CDR3 sequence is 14 residues long. V gave up 1 base and J gave up 5 bases, with 8 bases separating them. CDR1 is SGHAT, CDR2 FQNNGV, per germline. As DNA, the CDR3 is TGTGCCAGCAGCTTAGCTGCGCGAACCGGGGAGCTGTTTTTT. Its protein product is CASSLAARTGELFF.

This clone has a single count. The chain has TRBV10-3 and TRBJ2-7; D unclear. This CDR3 region has 15 residues. Germline values: CDR1 ENHRY, CDR2 SYGVKD. V was cut by 3 bases and J by 0 bases, with 12 bases left in between. Here the CDR3 reads CAISDPTAASYEQYF. As DNA, the CDR3 is TGTGCCATCAGTGACCCGACGGCGGCCTCCTACGAGCAGTACTTC.